These T cell receptor beta chains were read from a single sample in a study of blood T cell repertoires in COVID-19. Here immunoSEQ multiplex PCR was the method, and the copy in TCRdb shows in-frame clones only, minus some. The repertoire includes tens of thousands of clones, roughly 86% of them detected once, and less than 11% sits in the top ten. The sample consisted of peripheral blood. Every receptor here comes from a man in his fifties or sixties with acute or convalescent COVID-19. CDR3s include the opening cysteine and the closing phenylalanine or tryptophan. D genes are given only for firm matches. Size values are once, few and many counts, or a class for expanded clones, and some rows have none.

TRBJ2-7	TRBD2	TRBV7-2	few	CASSLPISGRYEQYF	TGTGCCAGCAGCTTACCGATTAGCGGGAGATACGAGCAGTACTTC
TRBJ1-4	.	TRBV21-1	.	CAKMGSTSEKLFF	TGTGCCAAGATGGGCTCGACGAGTGAAAAACTGTTTTTT
TRBJ1-6	.	TRBV28	.	CASSLITGRGNSPLHF	TGTGCCAGCAGTTTGATCACAGGGAGGGGGAATTCACCCCTCCACTTT
TRBJ1-2	.	TRBV19	.	CASAKGGYYGYTF	TGTGCCAGTGCGAAGGGAGGGTACTATGGCTACACCTTC
TRBJ2-7	.	TRBV7-9	.	CASSSARGSYEQYF	TGTGCCAGCAGCTCCGCCAGGGGATCTTACGAGCAGTACTTC
TRBJ1-3	TRBD1	TRBV7-8	.	CASSYITRDRGLWGSGNTIYF	TGTGCCAGCAGCTACATAACCCGGGACAGGGGGCTGTGGGGCTCTGGAAACACCATATATTTT
TRBJ2-2	TRBD1	TRBV5-8	once	CASQRGTGGPFGTGELFF	TGTGCCAGCCAGCGCGGGACAGGGGGCCCATTTGGCACCGGGGAGCTGTTTTTT
TRBJ1-2	.	TRBV29-1	.	CSALTPGYRKGNYGYTF	TGCAGCGCTTTGACTCCTGGGTACAGGAAGGGCAACTATGGCTACACCTTC
TRBJ2-7	.	TRBV18	once	CASSDSPYEQYF	TGTGCCAGCTCTGACAGCCCCTACGAGCAGTACTTC
TRBJ2-3	.	TRBV5-1	.	CASSLSQGRTDTQYF	TGCGCCAGCAGCTTGTCGCAGGGCAGGACAGATACGCAGTATTTT
TRBJ2-7	.	TRBV27	once	CASSSTQGERKYF	TGTGCCAGCAGTTCCACACAGGGAGAGAGGAAGTACTTC
TRBJ2-1	.	TRBV9	few	CASSVGPGHKGLSEQFF	TGTGCCAGCAGCGTAGGCCCGGGACACAAAGGACTCAGTGAGCAGTTCTTC
TRBJ1-1	TRBD1	TRBV6-5	.	CASRSRQGLNTEAFF	TGTGCCAGCAGATCCCGACAGGGCTTGAACACTGAAGCTTTCTTT
TRBJ1-1	.	TRBV12-3/TRBV12-4	.	CASSRETGEAFF	TGTGCCAGCAGCCGTGAAACAGGGGAAGCTTTCTTT
TRBJ2-7	.	TRBV7-2	once	CASSSDSFHEQYF	TGTGCCAGCAGCTCAGACAGTTTCCACGAGCAGTACTTC
TRBJ2-7	.	TRBV28	few	CASSFEGEQYF	TGTGCCAGCAGTTTCGAGGGCGAGCAGTACTTC
TRBJ2-6	TRBD2	TRBV3-1/TRBV3-2	.	CASSHGGAGANVLTF	TGTGCCAGCAGCCACGGGGGGGCTGGGGCCAACGTCCTGACTTTC